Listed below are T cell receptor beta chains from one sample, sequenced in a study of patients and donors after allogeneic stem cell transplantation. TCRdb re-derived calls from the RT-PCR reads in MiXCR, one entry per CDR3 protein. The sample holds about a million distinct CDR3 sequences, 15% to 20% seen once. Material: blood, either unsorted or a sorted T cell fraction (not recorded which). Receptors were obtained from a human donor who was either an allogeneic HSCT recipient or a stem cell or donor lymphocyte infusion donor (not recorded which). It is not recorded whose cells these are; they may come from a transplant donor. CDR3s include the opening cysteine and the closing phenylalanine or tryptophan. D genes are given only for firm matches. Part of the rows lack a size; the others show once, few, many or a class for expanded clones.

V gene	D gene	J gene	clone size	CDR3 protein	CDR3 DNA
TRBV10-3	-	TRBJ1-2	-	CAIMRDPFYGYTF	TGTGCCATCATGCGGGACCCCTTTTATGGCTACACCTTC
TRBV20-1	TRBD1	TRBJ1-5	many	CSARGGSRTGNQPQHF	TGCAGTGCTAGAGGGGGAAGTAGGACAGGGAATCAGCCCCAGCATTTT
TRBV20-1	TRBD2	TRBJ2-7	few	CSARDLRELSYEQYF	TGCAGTGCTAGAGATCTGCGGGAGTTATCCTACGAGCAGTACTTC
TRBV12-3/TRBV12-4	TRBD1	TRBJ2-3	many	CASSPNGQVSTDTQYF	TGTGCCAGCAGTCCGAACGGACAGGTTAGCACAGATACGCAGTATTTT
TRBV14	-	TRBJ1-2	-	CASSHTTGYGYTF	TGTGCCAGCAGCCATACGACGGGGTATGGCTACACCTTC
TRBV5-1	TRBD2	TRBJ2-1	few	CASSSNKPTSGIGSYNEQFF	TGCGCCAGCAGCAGTAACAAACCGACTAGCGGGATCGGCTCCTACAATGAGCAGTTCTTC
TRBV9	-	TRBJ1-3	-	CASSERGSGNTIYF	TGTGCCAGCAGTGAGAGGGGGTCTGGAAACACCATATATTTT
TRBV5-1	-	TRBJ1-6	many	CASRRPESPLHF	TGCGCCAGCAGGAGGCCCGAATCACCCCTCCACTTT
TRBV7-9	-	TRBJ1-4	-	CASSPPPWSNEKLFF	TGTGCCAGCAGCCCGCCACCTTGGTCTAATGAAAAACTGTTTTTT
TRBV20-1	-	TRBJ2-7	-	CSARGSLYEQYF	TGCAGTGCTCGCGGGTCATTGTACGAGCAGTACTTC
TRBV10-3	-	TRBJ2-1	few	CAISEFGPYNEQFF	TGTGCCATCAGTGAGTTCGGGCCCTACAATGAGCAGTTCTTC
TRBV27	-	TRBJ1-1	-	CASSSGVVNTEAFF	TGTGCCAGCAGTTCGGGGGTAGTGAACACTGAAGCTTTCTTT
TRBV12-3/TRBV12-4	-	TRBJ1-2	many	CASRPTGYYGYTF	TGTGCCAGCAGGCCTACAGGGTACTATGGCTACACCTTC
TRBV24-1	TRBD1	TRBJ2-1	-	CATSETRPGGQFF	TGTGCCACCAGTGAAACCCGCCCAGGGGGGCAGTTCTTC
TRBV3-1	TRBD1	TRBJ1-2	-	CASSARLTGAQYGYTF	TGTGCCAGCAGCGCTAGACTGACAGGGGCTCAATATGGCTACACCTTC
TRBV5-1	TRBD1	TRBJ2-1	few	CASSLPGTGTYNEQFF	TGCGCCAGCAGCCTACCCGGGACAGGGACCTACAATGAGCAGTTCTTC
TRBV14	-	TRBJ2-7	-	CASSRRLDGEQYF	TGTGCCAGCAGCCGCCGTTTGGACGGAGAGCAGTACTTC
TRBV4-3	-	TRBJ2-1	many	CASSLAQVNNEQFF	TGCGCCAGCAGCCTGGCACAGGTGAACAATGAGCAGTTCTTC
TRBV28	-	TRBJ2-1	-	CASDSRGTTKYNEQFF	TGTGCCAGCGATAGCAGGGGGACTACCAAATACAATGAGCAGTTCTTC
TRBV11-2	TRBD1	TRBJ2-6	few	CASSYDRGSSGANVLTF	TGTGCCAGCAGCTATGACAGGGGGTCCTCTGGGGCCAACGTCCTGACTTTC
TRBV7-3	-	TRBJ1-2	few	CASSLRFGVGYTF	TGTGCCAGCAGCTTAAGGTTTGGGGTCGGCTACACCTTC
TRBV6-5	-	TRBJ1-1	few	CASSLSEYYEAFF	TGTGCCAGCAGTTTATCTGAGTATTATGAAGCTTTCTTT
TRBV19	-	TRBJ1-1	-	CASSLRRFMNTEAFF	TGTGCCAGTAGTCTGCGACGGTTCATGAACACTGAAGCTTTCTTT
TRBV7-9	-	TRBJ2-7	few	CASSLGPGTTYEQYF	TGTGCCAGCAGCTTAGGCCCGGGCACCACCTACGAGCAGTACTTC
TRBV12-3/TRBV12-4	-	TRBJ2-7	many	CASSAGTGPVYEQYF	TGTGCCAGCAGTGCCGGGACTGGACCCGTCTACGAGCAGTACTTC
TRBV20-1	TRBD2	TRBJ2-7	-	CSAFHFAGGGEQYF	TGCAGTGCTTTCCATTTCGCGGGAGGGGGCGAGCAGTACTTC
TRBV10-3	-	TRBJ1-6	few	CAIRVAGNSPLHF	TGTGCCATCAGAGTAGCAGGGAATTCACCCCTCCACTTT
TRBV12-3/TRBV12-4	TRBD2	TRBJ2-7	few	CASSSSSGRAYEQYF	TGTGCCAGCAGTTCCTCTAGCGGGAGGGCTTACGAGCAGTACTTC
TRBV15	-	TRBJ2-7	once	CATSLDSEQYF	TGTGCCACCAGCCTAGATAGCGAGCAGTACTTC
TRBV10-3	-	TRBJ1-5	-	CAISDVVARKQPQHF	TGTGCCATCAGTGACGTGGTCGCCCGTAAGCAGCCCCAGCATTTT
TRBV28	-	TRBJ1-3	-	CASTGGEEAPLRRNTIYF	TGTGCCAGCACCGGCGGGGAGGAGGCCCCTCTAAGAAGAAACACCATATATTTT
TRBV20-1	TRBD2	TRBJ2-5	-	CSANYGLAQETQYF	TGCAGTGCAAACTACGGACTAGCCCAAGAGACCCAGTACTTC
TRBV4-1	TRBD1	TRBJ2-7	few	CASSQDLRQGNEQYF	TGCGCCAGCAGCCAAGATTTGAGACAGGGGAACGAGCAGTACTTC
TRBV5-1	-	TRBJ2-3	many	CASSGGWGARDTQYF	TGCGCCAGCAGCGGCGGATGGGGGGCGAGAGATACGCAGTATTTT
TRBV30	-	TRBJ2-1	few	CAWSAILDEQFF	TGTGCCTGGAGTGCAATTTTGGATGAGCAGTTCTTC
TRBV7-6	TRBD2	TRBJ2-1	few	CASSLALGTSGNEQFF	TGTGCCAGCAGCTTAGCTCTAGGGACTAGCGGTAATGAGCAGTTCTTC
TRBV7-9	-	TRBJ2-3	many	CASSLVGDTQYF	TGTGCCAGCAGCTTAGTGGGGGATACGCAGTATTTT
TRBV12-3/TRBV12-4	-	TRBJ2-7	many	CASRMPGQTYEQYF	TGTGCCAGCAGAATGCCTGGACAGACCTACGAGCAGTACTTC
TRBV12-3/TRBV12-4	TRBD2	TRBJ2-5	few	CASSSTVGGGKETQYF	TGTGCCAGCAGTTCCACCGTCGGGGGGGGAAAAGAGACCCAGTACTTC
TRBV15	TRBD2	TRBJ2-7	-	CATSRDPSGYDEQYF	TGTGCCACCAGCAGAGATCCTAGCGGGTATGACGAGCAGTACTTC
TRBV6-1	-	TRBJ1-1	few	CASTGKMNTEAFF	TGTGCCAGCACGGGGAAGATGAACACTGAAGCTTTCTTT
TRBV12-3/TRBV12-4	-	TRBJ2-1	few	CASRMVNNEQFF	TGTGCCAGCAGAATGGTGAACAATGAGCAGTTCTTC
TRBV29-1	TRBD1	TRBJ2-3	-	CSAMTGSVGDTQYF	TGCAGCGCCATGACAGGGAGTGTGGGAGATACGCAGTATTTT
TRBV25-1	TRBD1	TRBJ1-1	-	CASSKTGGTEAFF	TGTGCCAGCAGTAAAACAGGGGGCACTGAAGCTTTCTTT
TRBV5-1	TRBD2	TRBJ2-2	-	CASSWGLSRPNTGELFF	TGCGCCAGCAGCTGGGGACTATCGCGACCGAACACCGGGGAGCTGTTTTTT
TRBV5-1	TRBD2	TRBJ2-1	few	CASSLRLAGEFNEQFF	TGCGCCAGCAGCCTTAGACTAGCGGGTGAATTCAATGAGCAGTTCTTC
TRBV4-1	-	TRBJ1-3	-	CASSQIRGGNTIYF	TGCGCCAGCAGCCAGATCCGAGGGGGAAACACCATATATTTT
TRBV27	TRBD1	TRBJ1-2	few	CASSPQGAGSYGYTF	TGTGCCAGCAGTCCACAGGGGGCTGGCAGTTATGGCTACACCTTC
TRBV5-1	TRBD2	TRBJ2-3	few	CASSSGTSSGGDTQYF	TGCGCCAGCAGCTCGGGGACTAGCTCCGGAGGAGATACGCAGTATTTT
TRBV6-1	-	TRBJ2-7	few	CASLKEGGASYEQYF	TGTGCCAGCTTAAAGGAAGGCGGCGCCTCCTACGAGCAGTACTTC
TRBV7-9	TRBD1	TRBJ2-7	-	CASSLSPGQGLHEQYF	TGTGCCAGCAGCTTATCACCGGGACAGGGCCTCCACGAGCAGTACTTC
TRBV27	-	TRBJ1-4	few	CASSMTGRGNEKLFF	TGTGCCAGCAGTATGACAGGTCGCGGGAATGAAAAACTGTTTTTT
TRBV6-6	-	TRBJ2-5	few	CASSLPSRETQYF	TGTGCCAGCAGTTTGCCCTCACGAGAGACCCAGTACTTC
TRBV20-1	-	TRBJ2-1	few	CSARGSEQFF	TGCAGTGCTCGGGGCAGTGAGCAGTTCTTC
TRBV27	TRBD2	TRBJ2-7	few	CASSHRSGGFDEQYF	TGTGCCAGCAGCCATCGGTCGGGAGGGTTCGACGAGCAGTACTTC